Presented here are 9 T cell receptor beta chains from one specimen sequenced in a study of identifying expanded T cells in peripheral blood. Libraries were prepared by immunoSEQ multiplex PCR; TCRdb keeps only in-frame clonotypes and omits some of them. The repertoire holds 60,000 to 80,000 clones, with roughly nine tenths as singletons. The sequenced material came from blood. These receptors originate from a person aged 18-70 years in good health.

This chain uses TRBV7-3 with TRBJ2-7; possible D gene TRBD1, 6 bases. The V and J ends lost 2 bases and 6 bases respectively, with 11 bases between them. This CDR3 is 13 amino acids long. Germline assignment: CDR1 SGHTA and CDR2 FQGTGA. DNA for the CDR3: TGTGCCAGCAGCTTACAGGGGCAAGGCGAGCAGTACTTC. Amino acid sequence: CASSLQGQGEQYF.

The chain uses TRBV9 and TRBJ2-3, with 10 bases matching TRBD2. The junction had 4 bases not matched to a gene; V was cut back by 4 bases and J by 2 bases. The CDR3 consists of 15 residues. Germline V gene sequence: CDR1 SGDLS, CDR2 YYNGEE. CDR3 in amino acids: CASSLSGGATDTQYF. CDR3 nucleotides: TGTGCCAGCAGCCTCAGCGGGGGGGCCACAGATACGCAGTATTTT.

The rearrangement joins TRBV7-2 to TRBJ1-5; the D is unclear. Germline V lookup: CDR1 SGHTA, CDR2 FQGNSA. CDR3 length equals 12 residues. Trimming removed 1 base from V and 4 bases from J, with 2 bases in between. CDR3: CASSLGNQPQHF. The CDR3 DNA reads TGTGCCAGCAGCTTAGGAAATCAGCCCCAGCATTTT.

This chain uses TRBV28 with TRBJ2-5; TRBD2 matches 7 bases. CDR1 and CDR2 from the germline V gene are MDHEN and SYDVKM. This CDR3 contains 15 residues. The trim removed 1 base at V and 2 bases at J, leaving 4 bases unmatched. Written as DNA, the CDR3 is TGTGCCAGCAGTTTATCTTCAGCGGGGCAAGAGACCCAGTACTTC. Amino acid sequence: CASSLSSAGQETQYF.

This sequence joins TRBV5-6 and TRBJ2-5; possibly TRBD1 or TRBD2 for D (5 bases each). CDR3 length: 15 amino acids. The germline V and J ends were trimmed by 3 bases and 5 bases, with 17 bases remaining between them. The germline CDR1 and CDR2 sequences are SGHDT and YYEEEE. CDR3 region: CASSWGGGPGETQYF. Written as DNA, the CDR3 is TGTGCCAGCAGCTGGGGCGGTGGACCGGGGGAGACCCAGTACTTC. Using reference TRBV5-6 and TRBJ2-5 for the parts outside the CDR3, the full variable domain is DAGVTQSPTHLIKTRGQQVTLRCSPKSGHDTVSWYQQALGQGPQFIFQYYEEEERQRGNFPDRFSGHQFPNYSSELNVNALLLGDSALYLCASSWGGGPGETQYFGPGTRLLVL.

The chain recombines TRBV27 with TRBJ2-1, with TRBD2 identical over 10 bases. Germline CDR1 is MNHEY and CDR2 is SMNVEV (reference sequence). The CDR3 sequence is 19 residues long. V was clipped by 6 bases and J by 2 bases; unmatched bases: 16. The CDR3 protein is CASRGIGLAETEPYNEQFF. CDR3 sequence (DNA): TGTGCCAGCAGGGGAATCGGACTAGCGGAGACTGAACCCTACAATGAGCAGTTCTTC.

The chain is built from TRBV4-3 and TRBJ2-6; D may be TRBD1 (6 bases). This CDR3 is built from 18 residues. The germline V and J ends were trimmed by 0 bases and 2 bases, with 14 bases remaining between them. CDR1 is LGHNA, CDR2 YSLEER, per germline. The CDR3 sequence is CASSQEQGVIPGANVLTF. CDR3 nucleotides: TGCGCCAGCAGCCAAGAACAGGGTGTTATTCCTGGGGCCAACGTCCTGACTTTC.

This clone was picked up one time. The V and J genes are TRBV19 and TRBJ2-6, with D perhaps TRBD1 (5 bases). Trimming left V 5 bases short and J 13 bases short, with 24 bases between. CDR1 is LNHDA, CDR2 SQIVND, per germline (reference sequence). CDR3 size: 16 residues. DNA of the CDR3: TGTGCCAGTAGTCCCTCGGCAGGGAACCTTTACAAGGTCCTGACTTTC. Translating it yields CASSPSAGNLYKVLTF.

The J gene is TRBJ2-2, the V gene TRBV5-1; TRBD1 aligns across 8 bases. Germline assignment: CDR1 SGHRS and CDR2 YFSETQ. This CDR3 is built from 15 residues. V shed 3 bases, J shed 7 bases, and the junction held 8 bases outside the gene matches. CDR3 in amino acids: CASSSPDRAGGELFF. CDR3 in DNA: TGCGCCAGCAGCTCGCCGGACAGGGCGGGCGGGGAGCTGTTTTTT. Drawing the rest from reference TRBV5-1 and TRBJ2-2, the complete variable domain is KAGVTQTPRYLIKTRGQQVTLSCSPISGHRSVSWYQQTPGQGLQFLFEYFSETQRNKGNFPGRFSGRQFSNSRSEMNVSTLELGDSALYLCASSSPDRAGGELFFGEGSRLTVL.